This entry lists 27 T cell receptor beta chains sequenced from one sample in a study of cytotoxic CD8 clonotypes in ibrutinib-treated CLL. Sequenced by immunoSEQ multiplex PCR; TCRdb stores in-frame clones only, minus some. The table has about 330,000 clones, approximately 67% seen once; the top ten hold around 6.3%. Here the sequenced sample was PBMCs, taken after 36 months of ibrutinib treatment. The receptors originated from a human donor with chronic lymphocytic leukemia.

This clone was seen only once. The rearrangement uses TRBV28 and TRBJ1-3, with a tentative D call TRBD1 (6 bases). Germline V gene sequence: CDR1 MDHEN, CDR2 SYDVKM. This CDR3 spans 14 amino acids. The V gene lost 5 bases and the J gene lost 5 bases, with 13 bases spanning the gap. The chain's CDR3 is CASSPTGGRNTIYF. CDR3 nucleotides: TGTGCCAGCAGTCCGACAGGCGGCCGAAACACCATATATTTT.

The chain uses TRBV19 and TRBJ1-1; D is perhaps TRBD1 (5 bases). The CDR3 is made up of 16 amino acids. The V gene's germline CDR1 is LNHDA and CDR2 SQIVND (reference sequence). V lost 4 bases, J lost 3 bases, and 18 bases lay in between. The CDR3, as DNA: TGTGCCAGTAGTACGGGGGGACTGCCGTCGGACACTGAAGCTTTCTTT. This encodes CASSTGGLPSDTEAFF.

The chain has TRBV6-5 and TRBJ2-1; 7 bases are shared with TRBD1. With 0 bases clipped from V and 9 bases from J, the junction kept 5 bases outside the gene matches. The CDR3 consists of 14 residues. Germline V lookup: CDR1 MNHEY, CDR2 SVGAGI. CDR3: CASSYSRQGGEQFF. The CDR3 DNA follows: TGTGCCAGCAGTTACTCGAGACAGGGCGGTGAGCAGTTCTTC.

The chain links TRBV29-1 to TRBJ2-1, with TRBD2 as a possible D gene (6 bases). The V gene lost 7 bases and the J gene lost 5 bases, with 18 bases spanning the gap. The CDR3 is made up of 14 amino acids. Germline-derived CDR1 and CDR2 are SQVTM and ANQGSEA. The CDR3 loop is CSAARLVANNEQFF. The CDR3 DNA follows: TGCAGCGCCGCTAGACTAGTCGCCAACAATGAGCAGTTCTTC.

The V call is TRBV14, the J call TRBJ2-1; the D is unclear. The CDR3 is made up of 12 amino acids. Germline CDR1 SGHDN, CDR2 FVKESK. V dropped 1 base and J dropped 8 bases, with 6 bases sitting between them. In DNA, the CDR3 is TGTGCCAGCAGCCAAGGTGACGATGAGCAGTTCTTC. Residues: CASSQGDDEQFF.

The gene calls are TRBV7-8 and TRBJ2-1, with TRBD1 identical over 7 bases. Trimming at V came to 1 base and at J to 8 bases, leaving 2 bases not matched to a gene. This CDR3 comprises 13 residues. Germline V CDR1 and CDR2: SGHVS, FQNEAQ. This CDR3 reads CASSLGGGDEQFF. CDR3 in DNA: TGTGCCAGCAGCTTAGGAGGGGGCGATGAGCAGTTCTTC. The entire variable domain, with the rest obtained from reference TRBV7-8 and TRBJ2-1, is as follows: GAGVSQSPRYKVAKRGQDVALRCDPISGHVSLFWYQQALGQGPEFLTYFQNEAQLDKSGLPSDRFFAERPEGSVSTLKIQRTQQEDSAVYLCASSLGGGDEQFFGPGTRLTVL.

This rearrangement joins TRBV18 to TRBJ2-3; D not resolved. The CDR3 totals 13 residues. Germline CDR1 is KGHSH and CDR2 is LQKENI. V was cut by 5 bases and J by 6 bases, with 12 bases left in between. As DNA, the CDR3 is TGTGCCAGCTCAACCGGCCCTTCGGATACGCAGTATTTT. The encoded protein is CASSTGPSDTQYF.

This sequence joins TRBV14 and TRBJ2-5; tentative D call: TRBD1 (6 bases). The V end lost 2 bases, the J end lost 5 bases, and 18 bases lay between the germline ends. This CDR3 comprises 16 residues. Germline V gene data show CDR1 as SGHDN and CDR2 as FVKESK. DNA for the CDR3: TGTGCCAGCAGCCAACGGGGCAGGGGACGGTGGGAGACCCAGTACTTC. Protein product: CASSQRGRGRWETQYF.

This clone has a handful of counts. The chain carries TRBV2 and TRBJ2-2; the match to TRBD2 covers 14 bases. CDR3 size: 19 residues. CDR1 is SNHLY and CDR2 is FYNNEI in the germline V gene. V was pared by 4 bases and J by 1 base, with 8 bases of the junction left unmatched. As DNA, the CDR3 is TGTGCCAGCAGTGTTGTTGGGACTAGCGGGAGAGTGAACACCGGGGAGCTGTTTTTT. Its protein product is CASSVVGTSGRVNTGELFF. The entire variable domain, with the rest obtained from reference TRBV2 and TRBJ2-2, is as follows: EPEVTQTPSHQVTQMGQEVILRCVPISNHLYFYWYRQILGQKVEFLVSFYNNEISEKSEIFDDQFSVERPDGSNFTLKIRSTKLEDSAMYFCASSVVGTSGRVNTGELFFGEGSRLTVL.

The V gene is TRBV5-1, the J gene TRBJ1-4; TRBD1 might be the D (5 bases). The V and J ends lost 0 bases and 4 bases respectively, with 10 bases between them. CDR3 length equals 15 residues. CDR1 SGHRS and CDR2 YFSETQ come from the germline V gene. CDR3 protein: CASSLEGPINEKLFF. CDR3 DNA: TGCGCCAGCAGCTTGGAGGGACCGATTAATGAAAAACTGTTTTTT.

The chain uses TRBV28 and TRBJ2-7, with TRBD2 matching 7 bases. The CDR3 length is 14 residues. Trimming removed 5 bases from V and 3 bases from J; junction bases left unmatched: 7. The germline CDR1 and CDR2 sequences are MDHEN and SYDVKM. Written as DNA, the CDR3 is TGTGCCAGCAGTCCCGGTGGGGGGGTCTACGAGCAGTACTTC. The encoded protein is CASSPGGGVYEQYF.

The rearrangement uses TRBV6-1 and TRBJ2-7; perhaps TRBD2 as D (5 bases). CDR1 is MNHNS, CDR2 SASEGT, per germline. V was shortened by 6 bases and J by 2 bases, with 8 bases between the two germline ends. This CDR3 is 12 amino acids long. The CDR3 DNA sequence: TGTGCCAGCAGCGAGGGAACCTACGAGCAGTACTTC. Protein: CASSEGTYEQYF.

This clone has only one observation. The chain couples TRBV10-1 to TRBJ2-1; 12 nucleotides agree with TRBD2. This CDR3 spans 18 amino acids. Per germline, CDR1 WNHNN and CDR2 SYGVQD (reference sequence). Trimming cost V 4 bases and J 6 bases; bases outside gene matches: 13. Here the CDR3 DNA reads TGCGCCAGCAGTGTCCACTTCTCGACTAGCGGGGGCCGCAATGAGCAGTTCTTC. Amino acid sequence: CASSVHFSTSGGRNEQFF.

The J gene is TRBJ1-3, the V gene TRBV25-1; D gene ambiguous. Germline V gene sequence: CDR1 MGHDK, CDR2 SYGVNS. CDR3 size: 14 residues. Trimming left V 7 bases short and J 2 bases short, with 12 bases between. DNA for the CDR3: TGTGCCAGCACCGACACATACGCTGGAAACACCATATATTTT. It codes for CASTDTYAGNTIYF. Using reference TRBV25-1 and TRBJ1-3 for the parts outside the CDR3, the full variable domain is EADIYQTPRYLVIGTGKKITLECSQTMGHDKMYWYQQDPGMELHLIHYSYGVNSTEKGDLSSESTVSRIRTEHFPLTLESARPSHTSQYLCASTDTYAGNTIYFGEGSWLTVV.

The chain couples TRBV4-3 to TRBJ2-3; TRBD1 matches at 8 bases. This CDR3 has 14 amino acids. J lost 14 bases, V lost 3 bases, and 13 bases had no gene match. Per germline, CDR1 LGHNA and CDR2 YSLEER. The chain's CDR3 is CASSHQMTGALAYF. The CDR3 DNA follows: TGCGCCAGCAGCCACCAAATGACAGGGGCTCTCGCGTATTTT.

J is TRBJ2-3 and V is TRBV10-2, with 9 positions matching TRBD1. J gave up 3 bases and V 5 bases, and 3 bases lay outside the gene matches. CDR1 and CDR2 from the germline V gene are WSHSY and SAAADI. The CDR3 length is 14 residues. Here the CDR3 reads CASSQQGATDTQYF. DNA for the CDR3: TGCGCCAGCAGTCAACAGGGGGCTACAGATACGCAGTATTTT.

This clone was recorded only once. The V and J genes are TRBV28 and TRBJ2-7; D possibly corresponds to TRBD1 (6 bases). V was cut by 9 bases and J by 6 bases, with 21 bases left in between. The CDR3 extends over 14 amino acids. Germline CDR1 is MDHEN and CDR2 is SYDVKM. The CDR3: CASMHLSRGSEQYF. The CDR3, as DNA: TGTGCCAGTATGCATCTCTCCAGGGGTAGCGAGCAGTACTTC.

The V call is TRBV28, the J call TRBJ2-7, with D possibly TRBD2 on 6 matching bases. Trimming shortened V by 5 bases and J by 7 bases, and 21 bases separated the two germline ends. Germline assignment: CDR1 MDHEN and CDR2 SYDVKM. This CDR3 comprises 15 residues. CDR3 bases: TGTGCCAGCAGTCCACCGGGACTCATAGCTATGGAGCAGTACTTC. Translation: CASSPPGLIAMEQYF.

J is TRBJ2-2 and V is TRBV2; D is undetermined. This CDR3 spans 13 amino acids. The germline V and J ends were trimmed by 4 bases and 3 bases, with 6 bases remaining between them. In germline, CDR1 is SNHLY, CDR2 FYNNEI. The CDR3 DNA is TGTGCCAGCAGTGTAGAATACACCGGGGAGCTGTTTTTT. Translation: CASSVEYTGELFF.

The chain recombines TRBV18 with TRBJ2-3; D call uncertain. CDR3 length: 14 residues. Germline V gene sequence: CDR1 KGHSH, CDR2 LQKENI. Trimming took off 3 bases at V and 0 bases at J, with 7 bases between the two ends. The CDR3 is CASSPSQSTDTQYF. The CDR3 DNA reads as TGTGCCAGCTCACCTAGTCAGAGCACAGATACGCAGTATTTT. Combining the CDR3 with reference TRBV18 and TRBJ2-3 gives the whole variable domain NAGVMQNPRHLVRRRGQEARLRCSPMKGHSHVYWYRQLPEEGLKFMVYLQKENIIDESGMPKERFSAEFPKEGPSILRIQQVVRGDSAAYFCASSPSQSTDTQYFGPGTRLTVL.

V and J are TRBV11-2 and TRBJ1-2; D ambiguous. V was clipped by 0 bases and J by 7 bases, with 12 bases between them. Looked up from germline, CDR1 is SGHAT and CDR2 is FQNNGV. This CDR3 is 14 amino acids long. The CDR3 DNA sequence: TGTGCCAGCAGCTTAGACCGGCGAAGTTCTGGCTACACCTTC. Protein sequence: CASSLDRRSSGYTF.

This chain links TRBV27 with TRBJ2-1; possible D gene TRBD2, 6 bases. The V and J ends lost 2 bases and 7 bases respectively, with 9 bases between them. This CDR3 is 13 amino acids long. Germline V lookup: CDR1 MNHEY, CDR2 SMNVEV (reference sequence). The CDR3 loop reads CASSLKTSNEQFF. In DNA form, the CDR3 reads TGTGCCAGCAGTTTAAAGACTAGTAATGAGCAGTTCTTC.

The V and J genes are TRBV4-1 and TRBJ2-3; 8 bases are shared with TRBD2. The CDR3 has 16 amino acids. The V and J ends lost 3 bases and 5 bases, in that order; junction bases with no gene match: 10. From germline, CDR1 is MGHRA and CDR2 YSYEKL. Here the CDR3 reads CASSQRRGAHGDTQYF. The CDR3 bases are TGCGCCAGCAGCCAGCGGCGGGGGGCTCATGGAGATACGCAGTATTTT.

In nucleotides, the CDR3 is TGCAGCGTTAAGAAGCTCACGAACACCGGGGAGCTGTTTTTT. Its translation is CSVKKLTNTGELFF. The V gene is TRBV29-1, the J gene TRBJ2-2; D is uncertain. Trimming left V 5 bases short and J 0 bases short, with 10 bases between. The CDR3 contains 14 residues. In germline, CDR1 is SQVTM, CDR2 ANQGSEA.

The chain employs TRBV9 and TRBJ2-7; 9 bases line up with TRBD2. The CDR3 contains 14 residues. J gave up 5 bases and V 0 bases, and 3 bases lay outside the gene matches. Germline loops: CDR1 SGDLS, CDR2 YYNGEE. This CDR3 is CASSVGVAGDEQYF. CDR3 nucleotide sequence: TGTGCCAGCAGCGTAGGGGTAGCGGGAGACGAGCAGTACTTC.

V is TRBV28 and J is TRBJ2-7; D may be TRBD1 (6 bases). The CDR3 totals 14 residues. Germline CDR1 and CDR2: MDHEN and SYDVKM. Trimming took off 0 bases at V and 1 base at J, with 7 bases between the two ends. The CDR3 DNA is TGTGCCAGCAGTTTATGGGACAGATCCTACGAGCAGTACTTC. Protein product: CASSLWDRSYEQYF.

The V gene is TRBV25-1, the J gene TRBJ1-3; TRBD1 matches 11 bases. V trimming: 3 bases; J trimming: 4 bases; junction bases outside the gene matches: 5. CDR3 length: 16 residues. Germline assignment: CDR1 MGHDK and CDR2 SYGVNS. The CDR3 loop is CASSDRTGGRGNTIYF. CDR3 nucleotide sequence: TGTGCCAGCAGTGACCGGACAGGGGGCAGGGGAAACACCATATATTTT.